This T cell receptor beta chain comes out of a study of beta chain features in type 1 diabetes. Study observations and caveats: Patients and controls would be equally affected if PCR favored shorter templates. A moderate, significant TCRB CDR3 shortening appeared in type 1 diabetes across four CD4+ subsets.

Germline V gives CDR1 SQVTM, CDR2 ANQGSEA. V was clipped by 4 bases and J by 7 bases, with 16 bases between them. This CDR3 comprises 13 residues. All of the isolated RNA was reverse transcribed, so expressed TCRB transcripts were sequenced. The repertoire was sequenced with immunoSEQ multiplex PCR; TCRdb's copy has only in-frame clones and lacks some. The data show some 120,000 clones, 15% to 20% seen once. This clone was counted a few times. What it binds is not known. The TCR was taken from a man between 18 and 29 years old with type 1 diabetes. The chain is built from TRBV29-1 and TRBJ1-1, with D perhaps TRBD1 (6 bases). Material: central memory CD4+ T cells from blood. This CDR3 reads CSVAGTPRNEAFF. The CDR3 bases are TGCAGCGTTGCCGGGACACCAAGGAATGAAGCTTTCTTT.